The present T cell receptor (beta chain) was sequenced within a study of shared clonotypes between healthy human individuals (TCRdb year 2020). About the full investigation: The cohort comprised a couple of women and a few men aged 18 to 49 years. For each donor, CD4 naive and CD4 memory were each given three plates, CD8 naive was given two plates, and CD8 memory was given one plate. Blood TCR repertoires of four to six healthy adults were deeply sequenced to estimate repertoire size and the extent of clonotype sharing between individuals. Libraries were prepared and TCR repertoires were sequenced by different laboratories using diverse techniques, in order to increase sequencing depth and limit assay-specific biases. Between about 0.9 and 8.9 billion PBMCs per donor were obtained by leukapheresis.

The paper as a whole reports these results and caveats: Even with the large sequencing depth, rarefaction of the sorted-subset datasets indicated that sequencing was incomplete. Roughly 5% of naive CD4, more than 3% of naive CD8, about 2.1% of memory CD4, and 0.35% to 0.4% of memory CD8 clonotypes were shared across a few donors. The genetic and exposure-history diversity represented was limited by the small number of donors. Sampling was limited to blood, and TCR repertoires in tissue likely differ from TCR repertoires in blood. Pairwise subsampling indicated that sequencing depth was expected to affect the degree of clonotype sharing among donors. Clonotypes shared by all four sorted-subset donors showed higher generation probabilities than non-shared clonotypes. Naive subsets generally had larger estimated clonotype richness than memory subsets.

Healthy HIV-negative adults with no recently reported acute infections or vaccinations were included as donors. Every donor was a Caucasian adult residing in Nashville, Tennessee, USA. CD4+ T cells were enriched by magnetic negative selection; naive cells were then positively selected on CD45RA, and the negative fraction formed the memory subset. After blood collection by leukapheresis, PBMCs were isolated using Ficoll-Histopaque density gradient centrifugation and then cryopreserved in the vapor phase of liquid nitrogen. Analytical flow cytometry was used to check the purity and quantity of every magnetically sorted T cell population. Genomic DNA was isolated from each sorted fraction and quantified by UV absorbance on a Nanodrop 2000c. Using the deep immunoSEQ assay, multiplex PCR amplified TCR CDR3 regions from genomic DNA. For each cell subset, the extracted genomic DNA was distributed evenly across all wells of several immunoSEQ 96-well plates, and each plate served as one replicate. For sorted subsets, around 200 ng genomic DNA, equal to 25,000 to 35,000 T cell genomes, was loaded into each replicate PCR. Purified libraries were quantified with a Qubit 3.0 fluorometer, sized on a Bioanalyzer 2100, and re-quantified with the KAPA Library Quantification kit. A separate single-read 150-cycle Illumina NextSeq 550 flow cell was used to sequence each immunoSEQ 96-well plate. From the authors' description of their analysis: The immunoSEQ output contained only junctional sequences without quality scores, so filtering could not match that applied to full-length reads. To assign V/J genes and CDR3, sequences were annotated using PyIR, a Python wrapper for IgBLAST v1.9, with IMGT germline references. Reads with weak V/J assignments (E-value above 1e-6), missing CDR3, stop codons, out-of-frame junctions, or ambiguous translated residues were removed. A V3J clonotype was defined by an identical inferred V gene, J gene, and CDR3 amino acid sequence. The percentage overlap between two repertoires was calculated by dividing the number of shared unique clonotypes by the size of the smaller repertoire. Three approaches were used to assess repertoire richness: RTK rarefaction, the Chao1 estimator, and Recon v2.1 estimates of unobserved clonotypes. OLGA was used to compute generation probabilities for all TCRbeta clonotypes that the gDNA method yielded from a handful of donors. TCRdb re-hosts the immuneACCESS table, in-frame sequences only. Its copies lack some clones; in the studies checked, an unresolved V gene accounts for under half of them, and the cause for the rest is not known. V and J calls and clone size come straight from that table; D and trimming were deduced from the DNA. Here the sample has about 1.5 million clones; approximately 98% occur a single time. 0.45% of the sample is taken by the ten largest.

A word on this clone: The antigen this receptor binds is unknown. One base away there is no much larger clone; base qualities are not given.

The TCR sequence derives from a young man in good health. The specimen sequenced was naive CD4+ T cells sorted from blood. The cell subset or site label of this sample denotes: CD45RA+ positively selected.

The DNA is as follows: TGTGCCAGCAGTACGGACAGTGAAGAGACCCAGTACTTC. Its protein product is CASSTDSEETQYF. The rearrangement combines TRBV28 with TRBJ2-5; the D region possibly corresponds to TRBD1 (6 bases align). Per the germline V gene, MDHEN is the CDR1 and SYDVKM is the CDR2. Relative to germline, V is 5 bases shorter and J is 3 bases shorter, with 10 bases between their ends. The CDR3 goes from the cysteine to the phenylalanine over 13 residues. The DNA shown is the 39-base CDR3, in frame from base 1.